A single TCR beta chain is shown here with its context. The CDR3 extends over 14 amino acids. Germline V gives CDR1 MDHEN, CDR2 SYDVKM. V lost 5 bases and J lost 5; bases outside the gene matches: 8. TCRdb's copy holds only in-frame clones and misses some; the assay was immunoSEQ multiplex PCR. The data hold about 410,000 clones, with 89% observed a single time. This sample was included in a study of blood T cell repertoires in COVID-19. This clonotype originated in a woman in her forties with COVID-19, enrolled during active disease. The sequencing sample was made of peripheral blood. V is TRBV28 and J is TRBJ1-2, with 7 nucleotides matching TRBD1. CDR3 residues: CASSQTGPLYGYTF. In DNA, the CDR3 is TGTGCCAGCAGTCAGACAGGGCCCCTTTATGGCTACACCTTC.